The T cell receptor beta chain described here comes from a study of blood T cell repertoires in COVID-19. Turning to the study itself: The United States, Italy and Spain provided the acute and convalescent COVID-19 samples. Sample material is recorded as cDNA or gDNA derived from T cells, B-cell-depleted T cells, or PBMCs.

This CDR3 contains 12 residues. Original analysis: Amplification from reference gene primers served as the basis for estimated nucleated cell counts. Generated by immunoSEQ multiplex PCR, the TCRdb table keeps only in-frame clones and is missing some. D and trimming were read from the DNA, whereas the V and J calls and clone size are those reported in that table. The repertoire holds more than 85,000 clones, with approximately 76% as singletons. This TCR was sampled from a woman in her 70s with acute or convalescent COVID-19. The chain joins TRBV21-1 to TRBJ1-1; TRBD1, the table's D call, was not compared with the DNA. TRBV21-1 is assigned pseudogene status. The sequencing sample was made of peripheral blood. The CDR3 bases are TGTGCCAGCAGCAGGGTCTTCAGGGGAGCTTTCTTT. Residues: CASSRVFRGAFF.